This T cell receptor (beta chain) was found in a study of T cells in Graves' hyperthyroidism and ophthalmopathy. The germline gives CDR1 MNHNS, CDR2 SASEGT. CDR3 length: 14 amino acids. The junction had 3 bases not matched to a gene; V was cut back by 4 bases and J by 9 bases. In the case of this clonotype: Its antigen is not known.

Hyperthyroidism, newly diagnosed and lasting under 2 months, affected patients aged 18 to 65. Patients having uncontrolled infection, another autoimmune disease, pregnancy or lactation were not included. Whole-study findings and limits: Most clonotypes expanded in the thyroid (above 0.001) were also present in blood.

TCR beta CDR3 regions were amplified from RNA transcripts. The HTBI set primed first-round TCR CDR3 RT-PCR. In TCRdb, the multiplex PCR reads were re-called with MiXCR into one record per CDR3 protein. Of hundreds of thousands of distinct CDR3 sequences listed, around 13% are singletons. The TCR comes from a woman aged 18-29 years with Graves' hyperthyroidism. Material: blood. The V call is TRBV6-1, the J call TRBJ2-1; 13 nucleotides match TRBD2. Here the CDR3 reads CASSAGLAGPEQFF. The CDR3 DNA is TGTGCCAGCAGTGCGGGACTAGCGGGACCTGAGCAGTTCTTC.